This T cell receptor (beta chain) was captured in a study of blood T cells in healthy people across ages. With 2 bases clipped from V and 0 bases from J, the junction kept 5 bases outside the gene matches. Germline assignment: CDR1 SGHTA and CDR2 FQGNSA. The CDR3 has 17 amino acids. Healthy Caucasian individuals from Russia aged roughly 6 to 95 served as donors. Primers used in a second PCR of roughly 7 to 11 cycles were a sample-barcoded 5' primer and a J-beta primer mix. MiXCR, applied by TCRdb to the 5' RACE reads, yields one record per CDR3 protein. The sample shows 850,000 to 950,000 distinct CDR3 sequences, around 30% of them seen only once.

The sequencing input was blood. The receptor was isolated from a woman older than 75 in good health. This chain uses TRBV7-2 with TRBJ2-1, with TRBD2 matching 9 bases. The CDR3 nucleotides read TGTGCCAGCAGCTTACGAGCGGGGGGTACCTCCTACAATGAGCAGTTCTTC. Translated: CASSLRAGGTSYNEQFF. Complete variable domain (other parts from reference TRBV7-2 and TRBJ2-1): GAGVSQSPSNKVTEKGKDVELRCDPISGHTALYWYRQSLGQGLEFLIYFQGNSAPDKSGLPSDRFSAERTGGSVSTLTIQRTQQEDSAVYLCASSLRAGGTSYNEQFFGPGTRLTVL.